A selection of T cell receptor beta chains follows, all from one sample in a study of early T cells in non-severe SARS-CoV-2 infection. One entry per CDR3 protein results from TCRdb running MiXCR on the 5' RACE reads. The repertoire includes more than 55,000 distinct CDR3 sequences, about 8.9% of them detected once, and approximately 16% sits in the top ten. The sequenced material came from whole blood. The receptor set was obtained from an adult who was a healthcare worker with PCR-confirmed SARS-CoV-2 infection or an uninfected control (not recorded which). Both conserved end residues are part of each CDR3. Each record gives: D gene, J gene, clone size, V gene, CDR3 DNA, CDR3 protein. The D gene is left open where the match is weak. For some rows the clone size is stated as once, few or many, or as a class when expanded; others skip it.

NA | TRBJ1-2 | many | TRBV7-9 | TGTGCCAGCAGCTTAGAAGCTTATGGCTACACCTTC | CASSLEAYGYTF
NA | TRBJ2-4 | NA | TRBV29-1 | TGCAGCGTTGCCCTTGGGGGTTCGGCCAAAAACATTCAGTACTTC | CSVALGGSAKNIQYF
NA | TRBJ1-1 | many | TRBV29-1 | TGCAGCGTTGTCGCTGGGATGGGAACTGAAGCTTTCTTT | CSVVAGMGTEAFF
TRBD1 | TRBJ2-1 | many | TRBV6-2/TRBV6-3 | TGTGCCAGCAGTTACGAGACAGGGGGCTATGAGCAGTTCTTC | CASSYETGGYEQFF
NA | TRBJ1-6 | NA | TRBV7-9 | TGTGCCAGCAGAGAGACGAATTCACCCCTCCACTTT | CASRETNSPLHF
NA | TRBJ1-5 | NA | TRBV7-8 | TGTGCCAGCAGCCTACGGGGGCCCAATCAGCCCCAGCATTTT | CASSLRGPNQPQHF
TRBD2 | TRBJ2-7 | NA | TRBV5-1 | TGCGCCAGCAGCTTGACTATATATAGCGGGTCCTCCTACGAGCAGTACTTC | CASSLTIYSGSSYEQYF
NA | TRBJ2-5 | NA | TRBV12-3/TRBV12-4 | TGTGCCAGCGGTCCGGGGCAAGAGACCCAGTACTTC | CASGPGQETQYF
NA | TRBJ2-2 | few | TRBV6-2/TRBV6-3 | TGTGCCAGCACCCGGACAGCAACTACCGGGGAGCTGTTTTTT | CASTRTATTGELFF
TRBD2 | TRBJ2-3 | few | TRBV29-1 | TGCAGCGCAAAGGGACTAGCATTTAGGACAGATACGCAGTATTTT | CSAKGLAFRTDTQYF
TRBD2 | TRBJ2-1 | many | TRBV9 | TGTGCCAGCAGCTATCCAGCGGGACGGGCATACAATGAGCAGTTCTTC | CASSYPAGRAYNEQFF
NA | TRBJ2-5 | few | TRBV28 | TGTGCCAGCAGTTCCCCAGAGACCCAGTACTTC | CASSSPETQYF
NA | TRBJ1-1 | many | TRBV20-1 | TGCAGTGCCCCGTCGAACACTGAAGCTTTCTTT | CSAPSNTEAFF
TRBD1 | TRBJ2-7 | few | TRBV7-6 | TGTGCCAGCAGCGCGACAGGGAACGAGCAGTACTTC | CASSATGNEQYF
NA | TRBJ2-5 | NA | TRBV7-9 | TGTGCCAGCAGCTTAGGAGGATGGGAGACCCAGTACTTC | CASSLGGWETQYF
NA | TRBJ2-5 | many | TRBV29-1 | TGCAGCGTACGGGACATCCAAGAGACCCAGTACTTC | CSVRDIQETQYF
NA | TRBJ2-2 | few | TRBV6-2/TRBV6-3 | TGTGCCAGCAGTTATGAGCCGAACACCGGGGAGCTGTTTTTT | CASSYEPNTGELFF
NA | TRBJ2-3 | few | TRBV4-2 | TGTGCCAGCAGCCAAGACCCCCTGACAGCCAGCACAGATACGCAGTATTTT | CASSQDPLTASTDTQYF
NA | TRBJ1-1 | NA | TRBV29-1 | TGCAGCGTTGAAGGTGCAGGGGTGACTGAAGCTTTCTTT | CSVEGAGVTEAFF
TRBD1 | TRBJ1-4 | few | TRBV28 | TGTGCCAGCAGCGCATCGCCAGGGGGAAAACTGTTTTTT | CASSASPGGKLFF